What follows describes a single TCR beta chain. The sample is drawn from a study of cytomegalovirus exposure and HLA in healthy donors. It was with 60 Vbeta and 13 Jbeta primers that the PCR ran. The data were produced by immunoSEQ multiplex PCR, yet TCRdb's version contains in-frame clones alone and is incomplete. The profile shows around 100,000 clones, 75% to 80% of them singletons. CDR3 length: 14 amino acids. The V gene end was trimmed by 2 bases and the J gene end by 6 bases; junction bases not matched to a gene: 4. Looked up from germline, CDR1 is MNHEY and CDR2 is SVGAGI. V gene TRBV6-5 combines with J gene TRBJ1-2; 9 bases line up with TRBD1. Sequencing used PBMCs. The receptor's source is a woman between 40 and 55 years old in good health and CMV-seropositive. In DNA, the CDR3 is TGTGCCAGCAGTTACCGGGGGACAGGGAATGGCTACACCTTC. It specifies CASSYRGTGNGYTF.